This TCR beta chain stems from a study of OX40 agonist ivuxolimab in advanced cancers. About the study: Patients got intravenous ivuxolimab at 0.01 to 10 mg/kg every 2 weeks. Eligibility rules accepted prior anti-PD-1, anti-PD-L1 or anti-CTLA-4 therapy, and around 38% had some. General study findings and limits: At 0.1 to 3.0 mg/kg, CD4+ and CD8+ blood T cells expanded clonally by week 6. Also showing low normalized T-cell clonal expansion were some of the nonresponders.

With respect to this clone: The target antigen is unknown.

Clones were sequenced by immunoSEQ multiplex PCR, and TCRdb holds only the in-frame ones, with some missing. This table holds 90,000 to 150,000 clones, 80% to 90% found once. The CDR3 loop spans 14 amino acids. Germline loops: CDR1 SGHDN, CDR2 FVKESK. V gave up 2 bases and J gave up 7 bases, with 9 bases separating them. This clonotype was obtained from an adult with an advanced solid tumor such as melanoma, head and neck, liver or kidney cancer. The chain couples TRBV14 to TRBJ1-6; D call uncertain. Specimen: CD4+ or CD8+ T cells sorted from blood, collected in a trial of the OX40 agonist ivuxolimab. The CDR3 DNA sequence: TGTGCCAGCAGCCAAAATATACAGAATTCACCCCTCCACTTT. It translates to CASSQNIQNSPLHF.